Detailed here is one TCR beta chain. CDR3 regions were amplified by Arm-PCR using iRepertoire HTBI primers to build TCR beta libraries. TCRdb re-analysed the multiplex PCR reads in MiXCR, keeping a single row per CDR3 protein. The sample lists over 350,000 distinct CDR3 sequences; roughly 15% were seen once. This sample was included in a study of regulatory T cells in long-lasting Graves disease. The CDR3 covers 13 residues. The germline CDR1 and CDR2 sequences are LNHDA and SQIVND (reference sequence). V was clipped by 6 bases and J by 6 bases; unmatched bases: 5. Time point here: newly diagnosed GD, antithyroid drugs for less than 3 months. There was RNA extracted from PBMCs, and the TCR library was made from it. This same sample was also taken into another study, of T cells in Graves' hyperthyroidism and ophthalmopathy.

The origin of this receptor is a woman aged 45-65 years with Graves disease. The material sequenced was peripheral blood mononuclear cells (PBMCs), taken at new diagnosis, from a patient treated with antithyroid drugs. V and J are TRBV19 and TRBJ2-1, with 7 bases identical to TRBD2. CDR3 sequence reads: CASRAGEGNEQFF. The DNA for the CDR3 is TGTGCCAGTAGGGCGGGAGAGGGCAATGAGCAGTTCTTC. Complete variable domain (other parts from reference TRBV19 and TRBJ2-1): DGGITQSPKYLFRKEGQNVTLSCEQNLNHDAMYWYRQDPGQGLRLIYYSQIVNDFQKGDIAEGYSVSREKKESFPLTVTSAQKNPTAFYLCASRAGEGNEQFFGPGTRLTVL.